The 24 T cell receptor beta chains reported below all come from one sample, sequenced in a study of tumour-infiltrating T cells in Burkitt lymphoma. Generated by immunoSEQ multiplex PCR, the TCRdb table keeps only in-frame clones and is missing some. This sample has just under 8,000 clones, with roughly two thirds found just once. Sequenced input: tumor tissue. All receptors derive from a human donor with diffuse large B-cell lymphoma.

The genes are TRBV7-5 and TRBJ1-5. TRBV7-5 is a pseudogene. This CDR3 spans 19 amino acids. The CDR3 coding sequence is TGTGCCAGAAGCTTAGGGGGCCAGGGCAAACCGGGAGGCAATCAGCCCCAGCATTTT. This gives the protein CARSLGGQGKPGGNQPQHF.

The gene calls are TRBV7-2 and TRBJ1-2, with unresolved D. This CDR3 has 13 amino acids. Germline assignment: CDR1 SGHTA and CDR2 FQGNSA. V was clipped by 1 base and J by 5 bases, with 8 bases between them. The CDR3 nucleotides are TGTGCCAGCAGCTTAGATGGGAATTATGGCTACACCTTC. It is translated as CASSLDGNYGYTF.

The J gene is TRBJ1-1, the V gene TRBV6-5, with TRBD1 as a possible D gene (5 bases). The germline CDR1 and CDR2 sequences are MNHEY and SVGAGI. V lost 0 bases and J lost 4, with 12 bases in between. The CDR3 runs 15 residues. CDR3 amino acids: CASSYSGVSATEAFF. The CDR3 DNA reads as TGTGCCAGCAGTTACTCGGGGGTTAGCGCCACTGAAGCTTTCTTT.

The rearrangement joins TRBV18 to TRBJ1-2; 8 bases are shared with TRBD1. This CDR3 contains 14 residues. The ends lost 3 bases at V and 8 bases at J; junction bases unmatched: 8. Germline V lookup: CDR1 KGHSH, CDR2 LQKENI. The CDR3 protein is CASSPTGDFPGYTF. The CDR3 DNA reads TGTGCCAGCTCACCGACAGGGGACTTCCCGGGCTACACCTTC.

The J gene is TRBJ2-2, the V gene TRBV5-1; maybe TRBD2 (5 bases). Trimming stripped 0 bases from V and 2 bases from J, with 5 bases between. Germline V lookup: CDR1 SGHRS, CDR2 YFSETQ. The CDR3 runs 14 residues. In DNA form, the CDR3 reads TGCGCCAGCAGCTTGGGGACTAACACCGGGGAGCTGTTTTTT. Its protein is CASSLGTNTGELFF. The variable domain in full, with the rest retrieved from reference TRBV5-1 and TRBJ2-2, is KAGVTQTPRYLIKTRGQQVTLSCSPISGHRSVSWYQQTPGQGLQFLFEYFSETQRNKGNFPGRFSGRQFSNSRSEMNVSTLELGDSALYLCASSLGTNTGELFFGEGSRLTVL.

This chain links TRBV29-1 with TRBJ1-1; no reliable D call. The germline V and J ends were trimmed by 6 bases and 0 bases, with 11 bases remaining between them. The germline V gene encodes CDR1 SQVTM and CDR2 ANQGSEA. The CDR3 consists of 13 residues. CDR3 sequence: CSVLLRVNTEAFF. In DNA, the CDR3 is TGCAGCGTCCTTCTGCGGGTGAACACTGAAGCTTTCTTT.

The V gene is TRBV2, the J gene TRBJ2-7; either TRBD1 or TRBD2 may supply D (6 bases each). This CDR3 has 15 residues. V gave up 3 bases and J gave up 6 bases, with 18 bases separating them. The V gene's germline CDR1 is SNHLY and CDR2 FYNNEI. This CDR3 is CASSDGGGLFREQYF. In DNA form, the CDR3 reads TGTGCCAGCAGTGACGGAGGGGGACTTTTTCGCGAGCAGTACTTC.

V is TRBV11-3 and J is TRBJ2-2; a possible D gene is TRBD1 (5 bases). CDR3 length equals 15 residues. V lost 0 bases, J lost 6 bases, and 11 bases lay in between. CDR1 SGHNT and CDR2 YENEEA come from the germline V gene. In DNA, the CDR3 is TGTGCCAGCAGCTTAGATTCCGCAGGGTCCGGGGAGCTGTTTTTT. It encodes CASSLDSAGSGELFF.

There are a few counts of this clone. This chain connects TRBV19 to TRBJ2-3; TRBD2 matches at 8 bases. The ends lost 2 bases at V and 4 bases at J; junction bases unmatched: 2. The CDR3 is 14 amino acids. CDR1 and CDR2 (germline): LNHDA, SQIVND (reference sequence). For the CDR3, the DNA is TGTGCCAGTAGTATAAAAGCGGGGGCAGATACGCAGTATTTT. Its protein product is CASSIKAGADTQYF.

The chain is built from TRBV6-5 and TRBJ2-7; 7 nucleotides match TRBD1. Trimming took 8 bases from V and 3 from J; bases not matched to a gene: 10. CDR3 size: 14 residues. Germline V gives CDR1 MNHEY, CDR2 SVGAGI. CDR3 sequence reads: CASRTGTVYYEQYF. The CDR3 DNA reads TGTGCCAGCCGGACCGGGACAGTCTACTACGAGCAGTACTTC.

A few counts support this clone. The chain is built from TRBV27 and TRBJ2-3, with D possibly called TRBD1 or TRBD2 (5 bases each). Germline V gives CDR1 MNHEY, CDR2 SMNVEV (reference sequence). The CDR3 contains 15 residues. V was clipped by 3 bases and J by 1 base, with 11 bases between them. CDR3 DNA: TGTGCCAGCAGTTTCCGGGACCCCGGCACAGATACGCAGTATTTT. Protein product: CASSFRDPGTDTQYF.

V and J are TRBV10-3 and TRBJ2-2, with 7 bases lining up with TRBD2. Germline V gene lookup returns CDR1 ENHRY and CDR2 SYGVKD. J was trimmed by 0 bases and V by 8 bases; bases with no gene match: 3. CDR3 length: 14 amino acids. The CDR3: CAIGSGANTGELFF. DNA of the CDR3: TGTGCCATCGGCAGCGGGGCGAACACCGGGGAGCTGTTTTTT.

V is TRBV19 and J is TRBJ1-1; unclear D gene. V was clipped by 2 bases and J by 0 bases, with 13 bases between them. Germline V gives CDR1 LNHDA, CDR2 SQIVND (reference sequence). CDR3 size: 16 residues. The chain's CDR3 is CASSISPGLLNTEAFF. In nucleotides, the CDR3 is TGTGCCAGTAGTATATCGCCCGGACTCTTGAACACTGAAGCTTTCTTT.

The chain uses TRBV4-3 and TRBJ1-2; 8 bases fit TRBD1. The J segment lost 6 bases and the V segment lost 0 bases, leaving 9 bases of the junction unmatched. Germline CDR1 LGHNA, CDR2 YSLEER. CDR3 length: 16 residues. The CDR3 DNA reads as TGCGCCAGCAGCCAAGACCGACAGGGGAGGATTGATGGCTACACCTTC. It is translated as CASSQDRQGRIDGYTF.

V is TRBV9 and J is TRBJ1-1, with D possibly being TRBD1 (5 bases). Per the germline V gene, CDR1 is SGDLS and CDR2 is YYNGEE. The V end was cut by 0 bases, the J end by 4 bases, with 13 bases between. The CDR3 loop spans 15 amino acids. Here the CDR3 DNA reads TGTGCCAGCAGCGTAGGACCCGGGGCGTTCACTGAAGCTTTCTTT. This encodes CASSVGPGAFTEAFF.

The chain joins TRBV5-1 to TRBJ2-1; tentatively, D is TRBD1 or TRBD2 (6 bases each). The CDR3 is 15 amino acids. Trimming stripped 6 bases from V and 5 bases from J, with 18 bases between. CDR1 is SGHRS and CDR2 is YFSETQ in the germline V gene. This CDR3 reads CASTRGGTQNNEQFF. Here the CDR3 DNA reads TGCGCCAGCACCAGAGGGGGGACACAAAACAATGAGCAGTTCTTC.

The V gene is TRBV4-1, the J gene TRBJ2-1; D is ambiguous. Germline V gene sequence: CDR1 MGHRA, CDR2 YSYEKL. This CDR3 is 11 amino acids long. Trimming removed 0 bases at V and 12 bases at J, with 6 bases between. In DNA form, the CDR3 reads TGCGCCAGCAGCCAAGAGGAAAGGCAGTTCTTC. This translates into CASSQEERQFF.

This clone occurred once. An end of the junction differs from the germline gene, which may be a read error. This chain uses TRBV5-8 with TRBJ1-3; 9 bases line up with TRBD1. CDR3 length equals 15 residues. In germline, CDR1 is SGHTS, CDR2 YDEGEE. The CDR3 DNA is TGTGCCAGCAGCCGAACAGGGGGCACTGGAAACACTATATATTTT. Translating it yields CASSRTGGTGNTIYF.

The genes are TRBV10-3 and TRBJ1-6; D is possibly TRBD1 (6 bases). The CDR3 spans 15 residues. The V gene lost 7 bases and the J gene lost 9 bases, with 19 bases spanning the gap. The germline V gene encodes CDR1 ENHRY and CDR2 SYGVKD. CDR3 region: CAITSGVRGTSPLHF. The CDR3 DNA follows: TGTGCCATCACCTCGGGCGTCAGGGGTACTTCACCCCTCCACTTT.

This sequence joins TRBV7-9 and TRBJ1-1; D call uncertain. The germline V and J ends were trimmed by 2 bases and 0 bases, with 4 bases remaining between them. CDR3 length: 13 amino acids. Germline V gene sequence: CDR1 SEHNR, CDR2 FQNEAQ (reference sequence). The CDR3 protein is CASSLSVNTEAFF. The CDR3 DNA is TGTGCCAGCAGCTTATCAGTGAACACTGAAGCTTTCTTT.

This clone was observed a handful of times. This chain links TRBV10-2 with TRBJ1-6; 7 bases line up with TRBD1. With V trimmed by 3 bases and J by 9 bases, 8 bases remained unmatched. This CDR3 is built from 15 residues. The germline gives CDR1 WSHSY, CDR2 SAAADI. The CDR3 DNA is TGCGCCAGCAGTGATGACAGGGCCCTACTTTCACCCCTCCACTTT. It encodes CASSDDRALLSPLHF.

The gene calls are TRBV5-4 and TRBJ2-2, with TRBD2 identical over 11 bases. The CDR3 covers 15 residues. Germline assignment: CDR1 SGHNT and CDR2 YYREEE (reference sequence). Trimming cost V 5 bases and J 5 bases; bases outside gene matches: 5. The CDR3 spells CASSETSGETGELFF. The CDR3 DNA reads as TGTGCCAGCAGTGAGACTAGCGGGGAAACCGGGGAGCTGTTTTTT.

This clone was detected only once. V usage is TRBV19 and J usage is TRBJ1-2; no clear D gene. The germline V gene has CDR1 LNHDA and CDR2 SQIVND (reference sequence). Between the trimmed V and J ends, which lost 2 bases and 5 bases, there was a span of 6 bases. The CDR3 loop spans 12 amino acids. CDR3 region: CASSIREYGYTF. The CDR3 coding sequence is TGTGCCAGTAGTATAAGGGAGTATGGCTACACCTTC. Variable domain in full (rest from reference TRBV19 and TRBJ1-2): DGGITQSPKYLFRKEGQNVTLSCEQNLNHDAMYWYRQDPGQGLRLIYYSQIVNDFQKGDIAEGYSVSREKKESFPLTVTSAQKNPTAFYLCASSIREYGYTFGSGTRLTVV.

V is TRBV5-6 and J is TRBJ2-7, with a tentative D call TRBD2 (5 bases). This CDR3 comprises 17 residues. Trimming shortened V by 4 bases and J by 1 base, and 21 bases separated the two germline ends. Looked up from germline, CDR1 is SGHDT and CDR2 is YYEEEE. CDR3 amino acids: CASSRGGPAGGSYEQYF. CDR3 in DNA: TGTGCCAGCAGCCGTGGAGGCCCGGCCGGAGGATCCTACGAGCAGTACTTC.